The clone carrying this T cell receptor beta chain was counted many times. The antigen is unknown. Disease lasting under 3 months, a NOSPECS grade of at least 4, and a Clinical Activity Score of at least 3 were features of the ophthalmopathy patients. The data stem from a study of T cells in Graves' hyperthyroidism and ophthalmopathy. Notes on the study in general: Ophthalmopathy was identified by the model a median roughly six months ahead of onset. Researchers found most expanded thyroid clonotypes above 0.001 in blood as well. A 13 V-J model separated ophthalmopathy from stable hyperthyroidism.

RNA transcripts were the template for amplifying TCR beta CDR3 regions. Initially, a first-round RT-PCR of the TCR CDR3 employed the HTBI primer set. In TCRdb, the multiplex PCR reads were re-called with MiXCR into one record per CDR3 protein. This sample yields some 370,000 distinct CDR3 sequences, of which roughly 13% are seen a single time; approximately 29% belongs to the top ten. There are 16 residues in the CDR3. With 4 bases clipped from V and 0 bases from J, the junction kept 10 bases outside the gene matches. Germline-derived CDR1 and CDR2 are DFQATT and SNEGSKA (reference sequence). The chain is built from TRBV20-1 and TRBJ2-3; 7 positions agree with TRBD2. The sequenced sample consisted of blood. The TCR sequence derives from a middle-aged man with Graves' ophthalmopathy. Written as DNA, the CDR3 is TGCAGTGCTACTCGAGCGGGGTTTAGTAGCACAGATACGCAGTATTTT. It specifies CSATRAGFSSTDTQYF.